A few counts support the clone carrying this TCR beta chain. Its antigen is currently unknown. Amplified TCR beta CDR3 regions derived from RNA transcripts. The HTBI primer set served for first-round RT-PCR of the TCR CDR3. TCRdb re-derived calls from the multiplex PCR reads in MiXCR, one entry per CDR3 protein. The table has around 600,000 distinct CDR3 sequences, approximately 15% seen once. Ophthalmopathy patients all had a Clinical Activity Score of at least 3, a NOSPECS grade of at least 4 and disease under 3 months old. Patients were excluded because of uncontrolled infection, other autoimmune disease, pregnancy or lactation. The germline V gene has CDR1 MGHRA and CDR2 YSYEKL. Trimming shortened V by 2 bases and J by 5 bases, and 16 bases separated the two germline ends. The CDR3 sequence is 16 residues long. The entry originates in a study of T cells in Graves' hyperthyroidism and ophthalmopathy. Whole-study results and caveats: The model forecast ophthalmopathy, anticipating it by a median 6.5 months before onset.

This clonotype was sampled from a woman aged 18-35 years with Graves' ophthalmopathy. Sequenced sample: blood. The chain employs TRBV4-1 and TRBJ2-1, with D perhaps given as TRBD1 or TRBD2 (5 bases each). CDR3 bases: TGCGCCAGCAGCCAACGAACAAGGGACCCTAACAATGAGCAGTTCTTC. It encodes CASSQRTRDPNNEQFF.